The sequence of this T cell receptor (beta chain) was determined in a study of blood T cell repertoires in COVID-19. Turning to the study itself: Nucleic acid was either cDNA or gDNA, and it came from T cells, B-cell-depleted T cells, or PBMCs.

In its sample, this clone was seen once. The CDR3 runs to 16 residues. Trimming left V 2 bases short and J 2 bases short, with 14 bases between. Germline V lookup: CDR1 SGHNT, CDR2 YYREEE (reference sequence). Profiling relied on immunoSEQ multiplex PCR, and the TCRdb table lists in-frame clones only, not all of them. This table holds roughly 130,000 clones, more than 70% found once. Sequencing was done on a sample of PBMCs or T cells enriched from blood (not recorded which). This clonotype was sampled from a man between 40 and 49 years old with acute COVID-19. V is TRBV5-4 and J is TRBJ1-3; D unresolved. The CDR3 DNA reads TGTGCCAGCAGCTTAGGCCAGTCAGGCGCTGGAAACACCATATATTTT. It specifies CASSLGQSGAGNTIYF.